The T cell receptor beta chain under discussion was sequenced for a study of HIV-infected children after antiretroviral therapy interruption (dated by TCRdb to about 2019). For context, the study as a whole: Eight children, all with CD4+ count above 500 and viral load below 50 copies/ml, were included, of whom four were on planned treatment interruption and four were on continuous treatment. The interruption group had a median age of roughly 9.4 years, and the continuous treatment group had a median age of approximately 8 years. Recorded exposure to EBV and CMV was present in most of the participating children. For the interruption arm, samples were taken at week 0, at week 12, at the end of interruption (week 24 or 48), and roughly 3 years after the study ended. In the continuous-treatment arm, samples from corresponding weeks 0, 48 and 150 were analyzed. Alongside measurements of thymic output, the study compared TCR repertoires of children on planned treatment interruption with TCR repertoires of children on continuous antiretroviral treatment. General study outcomes and caveats: The naive CD4+ Gini coefficient rose by the end of treatment interruption, suggesting clonal expansion, and returned to baseline by 3 years. The low number of patients is a limitation and the data should be interpreted with caution. The sorted CD45RA+ naive cells might contain minor non-naive CD45RA+ populations, such as EMRA or stem memory cells. In the naive CD4+ repertoires of PTI patients, CDR3 sharing between time points dropped after the start of interruption, while many sequences were shared between the end of interruption and 3 years later.

Per the germline V gene, SGHRS is the CDR1 and YFSETQ is the CDR2. Trimmed from V: 1 base; trimmed from J: 4 bases; junction bases lacking a gene match: 13. Its CDR3 holds 17 amino acids, cysteine through phenylalanine. Only the CDR3 portion is preserved as DNA: 51 bases, with reading frame beginning at the first base. As to this clonotype: Its binding antigen is unknown. No clone much larger than this one lies a single base away; base qualities are absent.

The library was made by 3' RACE. TCR libraries were built from RNA using a 3' RACE protocol with unique molecular identifiers to correct PCR amplification bias. Amplicon libraries were pooled in groups of up to roughly 12 and sequenced on an Illumina MiSeq using v2 2x250 paired-end chemistry. Turning to the authors' computational methods: Decombinator was used to process the reads, assigning V and J genes and CDR3 and applying barcode-based correction of errors and PCR bias. Before Gini coefficients were calculated with the R ineq package, the repertoires were subsampled to the same depth. CDR3 similarity was assessed with GLIPH, Hamming distance and a shared triplet metric. TCRdb cleaned the public reads at Q25 with fastp, built clones with MiXCR and kept in-frame beta chains. Each entry merges the rows of one CDR3 protein and shows their most common DNA and genes. In this record, the V and J calls reflect TCRdb's handling and not the investigators' own analysis. This sample holds 45,000 to 50,000 distinct CDR3 sequences; around 4% were observed only once. Roughly 0.7% of the sample lies in the top ten.

Read against the paper, the sample's treatment or condition label means: PENTA 11 planned treatment interruption arm or continuous ART arm. Participants were children from the United Kingdom aged 2 to 15 years who had received at least three-drug ART for at least 24 weeks. Cryopreserved PBMCs containing at least 5 million viable cells were needed, and a handful of candidate patients were excluded because their viable PBMC yield was low. Using a FACSAria III cell sorter, naive CD4+ CD45RA+ CD45RO- T cells were FACS-sorted out of thawed PBMCs. After sorting, the cells were fixed and RNA was extracted first with the RNeasy FFPE kit and then with the RNeasy Micro kit.

The rearrangement joined TRBV5-1 to TRBJ1-2, with 7 junctional bases fitting TRBD1. The receptor comes from a pool of human donors with HIV. The sequencing used CD45RA+ CD4+ T cells from PBMCs, pooled from several time points, collected from a donor given antiretroviral therapy, either interrupted or continuous. The cell subset or site tag for this specimen amounts to: naive CD4+ CD45RA+ CD45RO- T cells. The base sequence is TGCGCCAGCAGCTTGCCTGTTACACAGGGGAGTAGCTATGGCTACACCTTC. It translates as CASSLPVTQGSSYGYTF. Reference TRBV5-1 and TRBJ1-2 proteins supply the regions before and after the CDR3; the full variable domain is: KAGVTQTPRYLIKTRGQQVTLSCSPISGHRSVSWYQQTPGQGLQFLFEYFSETQRNKGNFPGRFSGRQFSNSRSEMNVSTLELGDSALYLCASSLPVTQGSSYGYTFGSGTRLTVV.